Listed below are T cell receptor beta chains from one sample, sequenced in a study of T cells in Graves' hyperthyroidism and ophthalmopathy. TCRdb used MiXCR to reprocess the multiplex PCR reads, holding one entry per CDR3 protein. The sample includes hundreds of thousands of distinct CDR3 sequences, roughly 14% of them seen just once. The sequenced material came from blood. Receptor source: a woman aged 18-30 years with Graves' hyperthyroidism. Both conserved end residues are part of each CDR3. D genes are given only for firm matches. Clone sizes are given selectively: once, few, many, or a class where the clone is expanded.

>many|TRBV6-1|TRBJ2-7|TRBD1
CASRFRTGFGYEQYF
TGTGCCAGCAGGTTCCGGACAGGGTTCGGCTACGAGCAGTACTTC
>many|TRBV18|TRBJ2-7|-
CASSFRDLSYEQYF
TGTGCCAGCTCATTCCGGGACCTCTCCTACGAGCAGTACTTC
>-|TRBV9|TRBJ2-3|-
CASSVAPGIGTDTQYF
TGTGCCAGCAGCGTAGCTCCCGGGATCGGCACAGATACGCAGTATTTT
>many|TRBV7-2|TRBJ1-6|TRBD1
CASSGQGADNSPLHF
TGTGCCAGCAGCGGACAGGGAGCCGACAATTCACCCCTCCACTTT
>-|TRBV27|TRBJ1-2|-
CASNRAVGYYGYTF
TGTGCCAGCAATAGGGCTGTTGGATACTATGGCTACACCTTC
>few|TRBV19|TRBJ1-4|-
CASSIGEPLRPPDEKLFF
TGTGCCAGTAGTATTGGGGAACCACTTCGACCCCCTGATGAAAAACTGTTTTTT
>many|TRBV18|TRBJ1-2|-
CASSPAGFHPTF
TGTGCCAGCTCACCCGCGGGGTTCCATCCCACCTTC
>many|TRBV7-3|TRBJ1-1|-
CASSLNPGLGTEAFF
TGTGCCAGCAGCTTAAACCCCGGACTGGGGACTGAAGCTTTCTTT
>-|TRBV7-2|TRBJ1-5|TRBD1
CASSEEGDRSWYSNQPQHF
TGTGCCAGCAGTGAAGAGGGGGACAGGTCTTGGTATAGCAATCAGCCCCAGCATTTT
>many|TRBV7-9|TRBJ1-1|TRBD1
CASRFDRGPPWGAEAFF
TGTGCCAGCAGATTTGACAGGGGGCCCCCCTGGGGGGCTGAAGCTTTCTTT
>many|TRBV5-1|TRBJ1-5|-
CASSFEGNQPQHF
TGCGCCAGCAGCTTTGAAGGGAATCAGCCCCAGCATTTT
>-|TRBV5-1|TRBJ2-5|TRBD2
CASMKTSAQETQYF
TGCGCCAGCATGAAGACTAGCGCACAAGAGACCCAGTACTTC
>many|TRBV5-1|TRBJ2-7|TRBD1
CASSPGQGSYEQYF
TGTGCCAGCAGTCCAGGACAGGGGTCCTACGAGCAGTACTTC
>many|TRBV19|TRBJ2-1|-
CASSGPADPNNEQFF
TGTGCCAGTAGTGGCCCGGCGGACCCGAACAATGAGCAGTTCTTC
>many|TRBV28|TRBJ2-3|-
CASSWGVHTQYF
TGTGCCAGCAGTTGGGGGGTTCATACGCAGTATTTT
>-|TRBV19|TRBJ2-3|-
CASSIAATDTQYF
TGTGCCAGTAGTATCGCCGCCACAGATACGCAGTATTTT
>many|TRBV30|TRBJ2-2|-
CAWRPQGSNTGELFF
TGTGCCTGGAGACCGCAGGGATCGAACACCGGGGAGCTGTTTTTT
>-|TRBV7-8|TRBJ2-3|-
CVSSPRWGSTDTQYF
TGTGTCAGCAGCCCGCGGTGGGGTAGCACAGATACGCAGTATTTT
>few|TRBV5-1|TRBJ1-6|TRBD1
CASSPYRGPNSPLHF
TGCGCCAGCAGCCCCTACAGGGGGCCTAATTCACCCCTCCACTTT
>many|TRBV2|TRBJ2-2|TRBD2
CASSAYKTSGRANTGELFF
TGTGCCAGCAGTGCCTATAAGACTAGCGGGAGGGCTAACACCGGGGAGCTGTTTTTT
>few|TRBV13|TRBJ1-2|-
CASSPTPGGAYGYTF
TGTGCCAGCAGCCCTACCCCGGGGGGCGCATATGGCTACACCTTC
>many|TRBV3-1|TRBJ2-3|TRBD2
CASSSVAGVADTQYF
TGTGCCAGCAGCTCCGTAGCGGGAGTGGCAGATACGCAGTATTTT
>-|TRBV6-1|TRBJ1-5|-
CASRSFIYDLTGTLGNQPQHF
TGTGCCAGCAGATCCTTTATATACGACCTAACCGGGACTCTGGGCAATCAGCCCCAGCATTTT
>many|TRBV27|TRBJ1-2|TRBD1
CASSPQGFDGYTF
TGTGCCAGCAGTCCACAGGGGTTTGACGGCTACACCTTC
>-|TRBV24-1|TRBJ2-1|-
CATSDSPLQPYNEQFF
TGTGCCACCAGTGACTCACCCCTACAGCCCTACAATGAGCAGTTCTTC
>many|TRBV5-1|TRBJ2-5|TRBD2
CASSQRGGYQETQYF
TGCGCCAGCAGCCAGCGGGGGGGATATCAAGAGACCCAGTACTTC
>once|TRBV6-1|TRBJ1-1|TRBD1
CASTLDRGDTEAFF
TGTGCCAGCACTCTGGACAGGGGGGACACTGAAGCTTTCTTT
>-|TRBV7-6|TRBJ2-1|TRBD2
CASSLTSGSLEQFF
TGTGCCAGCAGCCTGACTAGCGGGAGCCTCGAGCAGTTCTTC
>few|TRBV19|TRBJ2-6|-
CASARGANVLTF
TGTGCCAGTGCCAGGGGGGCCAACGTCCTGACTTTC
>many|TRBV9|TRBJ1-1|-
CASSDTAQTEAFF
TGTGCCAGCTCCGATACGGCCCAAACTGAAGCTTTCTTT
>many|TRBV29-1|TRBJ1-3|-
CSVELSSGNTIYF
TGCAGCGTTGAACTGAGCTCTGGAAACACCATATATTTT
>-|TRBV13|TRBJ1-3|-
CASSLAGAHSGNTIYF
TGTGCCAGCAGCCTCGCCGGGGCTCACTCTGGAAACACCATATATTTT
>many|TRBV20-1|TRBJ1-5|-
CSARVAGLSNQPQHF
TGCAGTGCTAGAGTCGCGGGGTTGAGCAATCAGCCCCAGCATTTT
>many|TRBV27|TRBJ2-1|-
CASSFLPSSAYNEQFF
TGTGCCAGCAGTTTCCTCCCTAGTTCCGCCTACAATGAGCAGTTCTTC
>many|TRBV30|TRBJ2-3|TRBD1
CAWGQGSMTDTQYF
TGTGCCTGGGGACAGGGATCAATGACAGATACGCAGTATTTT
>-|TRBV5-1|TRBJ2-2|TRBD2
CASSLTGTSVLPTGELFF
TGCGCCAGCAGCTTAACCGGGACTAGCGTACTCCCCACCGGGGAGCTGTTTTTT
>many|TRBV28|TRBJ2-2|-
CASSLSRELFF
TGTGCCAGCAGTTTATCAAGGGAGCTGTTTTTT
>-|TRBV4-1|TRBJ2-1|-
CASSAPGRAYNEQFF
TGCGCCAGCAGCGCCCCGGGAAGGGCCTACAATGAGCAGTTCTTC
>-|TRBV2|TRBJ1-3|-
CASSGDPPGNTIYF
TGTGCCAGCAGTGGGGACCCGCCTGGAAACACCATATATTTT
>many|TRBV12-3/TRBV12-4|TRBJ2-3|-
CASPSPDGADTQYF
TGTGCCAGCCCTTCCCCGGATGGGGCAGATACGCAGTATTTT
>-|TRBV27|TRBJ2-2|TRBD1
CASRPQGAIHGNTGELFF
TGTGCCAGCAGACCTCAGGGGGCTATCCACGGGAACACCGGGGAGCTGTTTTTT
>-|TRBV11-2|TRBJ2-1|-
CASSLEVWRENNEQFF
TGTGCCAGCAGCTTAGAGGTCTGGCGGGAAAACAATGAGCAGTTCTTC